The rows below give T cell receptor beta chains drawn from one sample of a study of cytomegalovirus exposure and HLA in healthy donors. Profiled with immunoSEQ multiplex PCR; TCRdb holds only in-frame clones, not every one. The table includes roughly 150,000 clones, about two thirds detected once. The specimen sequenced was PBMCs. The receptors derive from a woman aged 18 to 35 in good health and CMV-seronegative. Each CDR3 is given with its conserved first and last residue. Fields, in order: CDR3 protein, J gene, V gene.

CDR3 protein: CASSSGQATSGETQYF; J gene: TRBJ2-5; V gene: TRBV5-8
CDR3 protein: CASSFLGSTEAFF; J gene: TRBJ1-1; V gene: TRBV27
CDR3 protein: CASSLTGVKGQPQHF; J gene: TRBJ1-5; V gene: TRBV9
CDR3 protein: CASSPGERPYNEQFF; J gene: TRBJ2-1; V gene: TRBV11-2
CDR3 protein: CASSRIQGAYEQYF; J gene: TRBJ2-7; V gene: TRBV27
CDR3 protein: CASSEQGSSYEQYF; J gene: TRBJ2-7; V gene: TRBV2
CDR3 protein: CASSLSGGSNTGELFF; J gene: TRBJ2-2; V gene: TRBV7-3
CDR3 protein: CASRVGGTPSYEQYF; J gene: TRBJ2-7; V gene: TRBV28
CDR3 protein: CASSPGGQGANEQFF; J gene: -; V gene: TRBV11-3
CDR3 protein: CSPLVGDWNEQFF; J gene: TRBJ2-1; V gene: TRBV29-1
CDR3 protein: CSAWTGSGYTF; J gene: TRBJ1-2; V gene: TRBV29-1
CDR3 protein: CASSPTANEKLFF; J gene: TRBJ1-4; V gene: TRBV7-2
CDR3 protein: CASSLEGSGVREQYF; J gene: TRBJ2-7; V gene: TRBV7-8
CDR3 protein: CSSRQRDRGRTEAFF; J gene: TRBJ1-1; V gene: TRBV7-9
CDR3 protein: CASSLSLVDLDSGNQPQHF; J gene: TRBJ1-5; V gene: TRBV27
CDR3 protein: CAWSPGGWANGLTF; J gene: TRBJ2-6; V gene: TRBV30
CDR3 protein: CASIEGGGGNTEAFF; J gene: TRBJ1-1; V gene: TRBV7-9
CDR3 protein: CASSKSGGKVFF; J gene: TRBJ2-1; V gene: TRBV6-5
CDR3 protein: CASSLAERRDTQYF; J gene: TRBJ2-3; V gene: TRBV11-2
CDR3 protein: CASSPRQGTSPLHF; J gene: TRBJ1-6; V gene: TRBV5-1
CDR3 protein: CASSSDINTEAFF; J gene: TRBJ1-1; V gene: TRBV7-8
CDR3 protein: CASKGTGNYNSPLHF; J gene: TRBJ1-6; V gene: TRBV19
CDR3 protein: CASSSNTGGLGNTEAFF; J gene: TRBJ1-1; V gene: TRBV18
CDR3 protein: CASSLDKNTEAFF; J gene: TRBJ1-1; V gene: TRBV6-5
CDR3 protein: CAWTTSGGPGNTIYF; J gene: TRBJ1-3; V gene: TRBV30
CDR3 protein: CASSADRGGTDTQYF; J gene: TRBJ2-3; V gene: TRBV6-4
CDR3 protein: CASSRTDPRGLHSPLHF; J gene: TRBJ1-6; V gene: TRBV5-1
CDR3 protein: CASSTRWEYSGNTIYF; J gene: TRBJ1-3; V gene: TRBV27
CDR3 protein: CASSWGQAGPYEQYF; J gene: TRBJ2-7; V gene: TRBV5-1
CDR3 protein: CASSQEGDVRRLYF; J gene: TRBJ1-3; V gene: TRBV4-2
CDR3 protein: CASSQDESKGNQPQHF; J gene: TRBJ1-5; V gene: TRBV4-3
CDR3 protein: CASSFGSGRTNTGELFF; J gene: TRBJ2-2; V gene: TRBV27
CDR3 protein: CASSSRQGAGYTF; J gene: TRBJ1-2; V gene: TRBV7-2
CDR3 protein: CASSLGYRGMNTEAFF; J gene: TRBJ1-1; V gene: TRBV7-9
CDR3 protein: CATSRATGSWNSPLHF; J gene: TRBJ1-6; V gene: TRBV15
CDR3 protein: CASSPNGLVASGELFF; J gene: TRBJ2-2; V gene: TRBV28
CDR3 protein: CASSQLPGTGVGEAFF; J gene: TRBJ1-1; V gene: TRBV4-1
CDR3 protein: CASSLMEEPSTDTQYF; J gene: TRBJ2-3; V gene: TRBV5-6
CDR3 protein: CASSLGLAGGPSDTQYF; J gene: TRBJ2-3; V gene: TRBV5-1
CDR3 protein: CASSSLEGGARETQYF; J gene: TRBJ2-5; V gene: TRBV5-1
CDR3 protein: CASAVGALYSNEQFF; J gene: TRBJ2-1; V gene: TRBV9
CDR3 protein: CASSHDSYNEQFF; J gene: TRBJ2-1; V gene: TRBV7-2
CDR3 protein: CASSLQAGKYNEQFF; J gene: TRBJ2-1; V gene: TRBV7-3
CDR3 protein: CASSVALLSYNEQFF; J gene: TRBJ2-1; V gene: TRBV9